This TCR beta chain was profiled in a study of cytomegalovirus exposure and HLA in healthy donors. The V gene lost 6 bases and the J gene lost 4 bases, with 16 bases spanning the gap. This CDR3 spans 13 amino acids. The germline gives CDR1 SQVTM, CDR2 ANQGSEA. In the PCR, 60 Vbeta and 13 Jbeta primers were used. This table comes from immunoSEQ multiplex PCR, and its TCRdb copy is limited to in-frame clones, with some not included. Among roughly 90,000 clones listed, 80% to 90% were seen once. The sequence derives from a man aged 30 to 39 in good health and CMV-seropositive. The gene calls are TRBV29-1 and TRBJ2-7; tentatively, D is TRBD2 (5 bases). The specimen was PBMCs. In nucleotides, the CDR3 is TGCAGCGTACGTATTGAGGGTTTTTACGAGCAGTACTTC. Residues: CSVRIEGFYEQYF.